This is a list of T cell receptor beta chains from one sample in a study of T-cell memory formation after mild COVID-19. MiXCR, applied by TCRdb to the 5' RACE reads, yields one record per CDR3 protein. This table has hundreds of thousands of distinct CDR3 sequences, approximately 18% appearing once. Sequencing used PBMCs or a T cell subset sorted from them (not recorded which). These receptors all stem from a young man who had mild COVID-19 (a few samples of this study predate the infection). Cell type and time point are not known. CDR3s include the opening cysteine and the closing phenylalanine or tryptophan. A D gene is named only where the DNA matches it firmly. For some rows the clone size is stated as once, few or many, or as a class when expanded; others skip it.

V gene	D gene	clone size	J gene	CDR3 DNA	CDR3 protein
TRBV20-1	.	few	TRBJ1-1	TGCAGTGCTAGAACGTCCGGGGGGCTGGCTTTCTTT	CSARTSGGLAFF
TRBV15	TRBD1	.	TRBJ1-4	TGTGCCACCAGCAGACAAACAGGGGCCGCGCATGAAAAACTGTTTTTT	CATSRQTGAAHEKLFF
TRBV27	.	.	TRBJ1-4	TGTGCCAGCAGGGTCTCACGGGCAACTAATGAAAAACTGTTTTTT	CASRVSRATNEKLFF
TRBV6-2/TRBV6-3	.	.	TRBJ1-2	TGTGCCAGCAGTTACGGCGGACTCTATGGCTACACCTTC	CASSYGGLYGYTF
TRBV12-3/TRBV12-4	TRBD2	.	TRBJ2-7	TGTGCCAGCAGCCAGAGCGGGGGGGCTATTTACGAGCAGTACTTC	CASSQSGGAIYEQYF
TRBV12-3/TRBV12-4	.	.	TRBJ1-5	TGTGCCAGCCAAAAGGGTAGCAATCAGCCCCAGCATTTT	CASQKGSNQPQHF
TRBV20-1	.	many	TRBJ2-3	TGCAGTGCTAGAGATCAGGCAGGGTTGGAAGTGGATACGCAGTATTTT	CSARDQAGLEVDTQYF
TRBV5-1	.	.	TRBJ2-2	TGCGCCAGCAGCCCGTTTGGTCGCACCGGGGAGCTGTTTTTT	CASSPFGRTGELFF
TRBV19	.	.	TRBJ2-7	TGTGCCAGTAGTATACAGGAGACCTACGAGCAGTACTTC	CASSIQETYEQYF
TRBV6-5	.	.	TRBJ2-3	TGTGCCAGCAGTCCCGAGCCGGGTACAGATACGCAGTATTTT	CASSPEPGTDTQYF
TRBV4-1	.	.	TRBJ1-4	TGCGCCAGCAGCCCGGAGTCCGTAGGGGCTGAAGAACTGTTTTTT	CASSPESVGAEELFF
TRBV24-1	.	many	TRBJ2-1	TGTGCCACCAGTGATCCCTACAATGAGCAGTTCTTC	CATSDPYNEQFF
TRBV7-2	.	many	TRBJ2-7	TGTGCCAGCAGCTTGAACGCAGGGGCCTACGAGCAGTACTTC	CASSLNAGAYEQYF
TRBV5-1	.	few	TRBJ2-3	TGCGCCAGCAGCTTGGACGGGTCCTACACAGATACGCAGTATTTT	CASSLDGSYTDTQYF
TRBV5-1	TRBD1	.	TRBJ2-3	TGCGCCAGCACCAGACAGGGCAGCACAGATACGCAGTATTTT	CASTRQGSTDTQYF
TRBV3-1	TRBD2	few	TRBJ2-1	TGTGCCAGCAGCCAAGCCCTAGCGGAAAACAATGAGCAGTTCTTC	CASSQALAENNEQFF
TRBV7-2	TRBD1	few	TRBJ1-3	TGTGCCAGCAGCTTACCGGACAGGGCCGGAAACACCATATATTTT	CASSLPDRAGNTIYF
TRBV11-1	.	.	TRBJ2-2	TGTGCCAGCAGCAGCCGGGACCCCGGGGAGCTGTTTTTT	CASSSRDPGELFF
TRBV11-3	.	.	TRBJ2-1	TGTGCCAGCAGCTTAGGCCCGGCCAATGAGCAGTTCTTC	CASSLGPANEQFF
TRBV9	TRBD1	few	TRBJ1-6	TGTGCCAGCAGCGTAGGGCGACAGGGGGCAAATTCACCCCTCCACTTT	CASSVGRQGANSPLHF
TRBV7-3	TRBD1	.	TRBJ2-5	TGTGCCAGCAGCATAGGGACAGGGGAAGAGACCCAGTACTTC	CASSIGTGEETQYF
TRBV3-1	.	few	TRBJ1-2	TGTGCCAGCAGCGCGCAGAGGGAATTGCAGGGCTACACCTTC	CASSAQRELQGYTF